This T cell receptor (beta chain) was captured by sequencing in a study of identical twins listed by TCRdb under 2016. About the study as a whole: The study deep-sequenced TCR alpha and beta repertoires from monozygotic twins, unrelated adults of various ages and cord blood to test whether fetal clonotypes persist. To rule out contamination, the twin experiments were replicated at different times with different library preparation protocols. Results and caveats for the whole study, not just this receptor: The excess sharing between twins in beta out-of-frame sequences was weaker because fewer shared sequences reduced the signal-to-noise ratio. Compared with coincidental sharing between unrelated individuals, out-of-frame TCR alpha sequences shared between twins showed an excess of sequences with low generation probability. Conclusions relied on cross-sectional statistical analysis, since the same donors could not be followed over many years. Invariant T cells such as MAIT and iNKT could partly confound zero-insertion analyses, although diverse VJ usage argued against such confounding for most clonotypes. Out-of-frame TCR alpha sharing in monozygotic twins was systematically underestimated by recombination models, whereas sharing between unrelated individuals was in agreement with the recombination models. Abundant cord blood beta clonotypes carried fewer insertions; young adult naive repertoires showed a weaker similar trend, while memory repertoires showed none.

Receptor amplification or capture employed 5' RACE. Instrument used: Illumina HiSeq 2000. A universal primer binding site was added through template switching, and the final cDNA carried a unique molecular identifier so that TCR cDNA molecules could be counted accurately. Specific primers in the conserved constant-segment region were used to synthesize first-strand cDNA for the TCR alpha and beta chains. To control for contamination, every cDNA library carried two barcodes: a SMART-Mk sample barcode plus Illumina barcodes. TruSeq adapter sequences and Illumina sample barcodes were added in two successive PCR steps. Sequencing of the TCR alpha and beta cDNA libraries was done on the Illumina HiSeq platform using custom primers. The paper's processing steps were these. MiGEC processed the raw reads to extract unique molecular identifiers, while MiXCR was used to determine the CDR3 positions. For each individual, recombination models were inferred using an EM algorithm with the repgenHMM and IGoR tools. The tcR package in R was used for shared clonotype analysis, with sharing normalized by the product of cloneset sizes. Out-of-frame nonproductive sequences were analyzed to study raw recombination free of thymic and clonal selection effects. Using fastp at Q25 and MiXCR, TCRdb reprocessed the public reads and kept productive beta chains. Every CDR3 protein is listed once, alongside the most common genes and DNA of its rows. The V and J calls, along with clone size, are taken from TCRdb and not from the paper's own processing. The sample table holds more than 400,000 distinct CDR3 sequences, of which about 16% were seen once. 0.44% of the sample comes from the top ten.

As to this clonotype: The specificity of this receptor is unknown. This may stem from a read error, because a much larger clone lies one nucleotide away.

All donors were healthy Caucasians. Three pairs of female monozygotic twins, all aged about 18 to 30 years, were included in the twin cohort. CD4+ and CD8+ T cell populations were isolated with positive isolation kits from Invitrogen. The data also belong to a second study, concerning yellow fever vaccine responses in identical twins. Looking at the second paper: The authors reported that the T cell response to vaccination in identical twins appeared partly convergent and partly personalized. The study precisely tracked vaccine-responding T cell clones in identical twins.

The sequence was collected from a woman aged 18 to 35 in good health. Sequenced: CD4+ T cells sorted from blood.

The bases read TGCAGCGTTATCCTAGCGGGAGTGTTCTACGAGCAGTACTTC. This sequence encodes CSVILAGVFYEQYF. The sequence joins TRBV29-1 to TRBJ2-7, and TRBD2 aligns with 10 junction nucleotides. Spanning cysteine to phenylalanine, the CDR3 consists of 14 amino acids. Just CDR3 DNA is preserved here, 42 bases in frame from base 1. Trimming accounts for 5 bases at V and 3 bases at J, while the number of junction bases matched to no gene is 7. Sequences SQVTM (CDR1) and ANQGSEA (CDR2) are obtained from the germline V gene.